This T cell receptor (beta chain) derives from a study of OX40 agonist ivuxolimab in advanced cancers. Study summary: A history of anti-PD-1, anti-PD-L1 or anti-CTLA-4 therapy was acceptable, and approximately 41% had some.

Germline lookup yields CDR1 MNHEY and CDR2 SVGAGI. The CDR3 spans 15 residues. Trimming took 0 bases from V and 2 from J, leaving 10 bases between them. The method was immunoSEQ multiplex PCR; TCRdb's version includes in-frame clones alone and lacks a portion of them. The sample holds tens of thousands of clones, approximately 89% seen once. The chain has TRBV6-5 and TRBJ1-1, with D hard to call. Sample: CD4+ or CD8+ T cells sorted from blood, taken in a trial of the OX40 agonist ivuxolimab. This sequence originates from an adult with an advanced solid tumor such as melanoma, head and neck, liver or kidney cancer. DNA for the CDR3: TGTGCCAGCAGTTACTCGAGAGGGTTCAACACTGAAGCTTTCTTT. It codes for CASSYSRGFNTEAFF.